Sequencing of this T cell receptor (beta chain) was carried out in a study of beta chain features in type 1 diabetes. Study-wide results and limits: Insertions were fewer and deletions more numerous at VDJ junctions in type 1 diabetes patients. Shortening that was moderate but significant affected the TCRB CDR3s of Type 1 diabetes patients in all four CD4+ subsets. Although PCR might favor shorter templates, it would do so equally in patients and controls.

CD45RO/CCR7/CD25/CD127/CD95/CD27 staining was used to isolate CD4+ naive, central memory, regulatory and stem cell-like memory cells by sorting. This clone was picked up a small number of times. What it binds is not known. Expressed TCRB transcripts got sequenced, as all isolated RNA was reverse transcribed. The average output of naive, central memory and regulatory T cell samples was approximately 3.6 million reads. The table came from immunoSEQ multiplex PCR; TCRdb's copy has only in-frame clones and leaves some out. Among about 640,000 clones listed, roughly 12% were seen once. The TCR sequence derives from a man aged 25-40 years with type 1 diabetes. Sample: naive CD4+ T cells from blood.

This CDR3 reads CASSTGVRTDTQYF. Written as DNA, the CDR3 is TGTGCCAGTAGTACTGGAGTACGCACAGATACGCAGTATTTT. The chain has TRBV19 and TRBJ2-3, with D unclear. The germline CDR1 and CDR2 sequences are LNHDA and SQIVND (reference sequence). Trimming cost V 4 bases and J 1 base, with 9 bases left between them. The CDR3 is made up of 14 amino acids.